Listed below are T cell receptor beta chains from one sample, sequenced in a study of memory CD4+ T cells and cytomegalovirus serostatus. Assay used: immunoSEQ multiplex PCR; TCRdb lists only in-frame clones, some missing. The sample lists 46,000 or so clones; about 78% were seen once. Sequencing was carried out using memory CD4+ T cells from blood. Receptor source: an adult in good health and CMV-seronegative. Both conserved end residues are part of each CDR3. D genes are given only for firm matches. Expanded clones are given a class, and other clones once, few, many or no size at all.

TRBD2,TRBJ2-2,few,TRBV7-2,TGTGCCAGCAGCTTGGGTCATCGGGGGGGCCTGAGAACCGGGGAGCTGTTTTTT,CASSLGHRGGLRTGELFF
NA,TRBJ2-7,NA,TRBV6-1,TGTGCCAGCTTATATTTGGCAGCTCCCTACGAGCAGTACTTC,CASLYLAAPYEQYF
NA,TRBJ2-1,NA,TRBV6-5,TGTGCCAGCATCCTTCGGGGGGCCGATTACAATGAGCAGTTCTTC,CASILRGADYNEQFF
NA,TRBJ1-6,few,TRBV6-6,TGTGCCAGCAGTCTAACCCACAGCAATTCACCCCTCCACTTT,CASSLTHSNSPLHF
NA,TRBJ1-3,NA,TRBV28,TGTGCCAGCAGTTTGTCAGGGAACGGAAACACCATATATTTT,CASSLSGNGNTIYF
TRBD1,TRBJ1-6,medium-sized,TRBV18,TGTGCCAGCTCATCCGGACAGGGCCAGGGTCCCTATAATTCACCCCTCCACTTT,CASSSGQGQGPYNSPLHF
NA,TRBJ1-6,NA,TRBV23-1,TGCGCCAGCAGTCAATCGAAAGGCCGGATTGATAATTCACCCCTCCACTTT,CASSQSKGRIDNSPLHF
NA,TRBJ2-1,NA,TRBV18,TGTGCCAGCTCACCAGGTTCTTGGGAGGAGCAGTTCTTC,CASSPGSWEEQFF
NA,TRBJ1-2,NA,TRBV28,TGTGCCAGCAGTTTATTCCCCCGGGGCTACACCTTC,CASSLFPRGYTF
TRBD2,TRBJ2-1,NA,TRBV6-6,TGTGCCAGCAGTTACCCAGCGGGGGCCTCCTACAATGAGCAGTTCTTC,CASSYPAGASYNEQFF
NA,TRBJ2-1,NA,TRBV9,TGTGCCAGCAGCAACCCAGGGAGGACCGAGCAGTTCTTC,CASSNPGRTEQFF
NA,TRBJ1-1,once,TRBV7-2,TGTGCCAGCAGCCCTTTATCGTCAGGGCCCACTGAAGCTTTCTTT,CASSPLSSGPTEAFF
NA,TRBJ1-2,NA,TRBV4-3,TGCGCCAGCAGCCCCGGAATGTCCGGGTATGGCTACACCTTC,CASSPGMSGYGYTF
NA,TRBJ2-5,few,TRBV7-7,TGTGCCAGCAGCTTAGGGTTGGGGGCAGGCCCCCTAGAGACCCAGTACTTC,CASSLGLGAGPLETQYF
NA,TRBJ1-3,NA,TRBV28,TGTGCCAGCAGTTTATCCTACAGCTCTGGAAACACCATATATTTT,CASSLSYSSGNTIYF
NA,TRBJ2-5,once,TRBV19,TGTGCCAGTAGTAGGGGATTAGGGGTCCAAGAGACCCAGTACTTC,CASSRGLGVQETQYF
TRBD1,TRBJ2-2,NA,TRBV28,TGTGCCAGCATCCACGACAGGGGGAAGAGGGGGACCGGGGAGCTGTTTTTT,CASIHDRGKRGTGELFF
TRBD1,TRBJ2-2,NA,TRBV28,TGTGCCAGCCGCCGGACAGGGGTCACCGGGGAGCTGTTTTTT,CASRRTGVTGELFF
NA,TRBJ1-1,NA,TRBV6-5,TGTGCCAGCAGGAGACAGGTTGAAGCTTTCTTT,CASRRQVEAFF
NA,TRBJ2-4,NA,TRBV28,TGTGCCAGCAGTCGAATCATCAGGCGCCCCGAAAACATTCAGTACTTC,CASSRIIRRPENIQYF
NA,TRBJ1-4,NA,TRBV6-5,TGTGCCAGCAGTTACCCCAGGGCATCTAATGAAAAACTGTTTTTT,CASSYPRASNEKLFF
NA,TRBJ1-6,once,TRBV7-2,TGTGCCAGCAGGTCCCGACAGAATTCACCCCTCCACTTT,CASRSRQNSPLHF
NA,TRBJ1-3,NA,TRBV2,TGTGCCAGCAGTGGGGACGCCGCCAAGGGAAACACCATATATTTT,CASSGDAAKGNTIYF
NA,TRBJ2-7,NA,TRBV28,TGTGCCAGAGAAAGGGGATACGAGCAGTACTTC,CARERGYEQYF
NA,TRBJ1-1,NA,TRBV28,TGTGCCAGCACCTACCCAACTGGGGGTCGCGGTGAAGCTTTCTTT,CASTYPTGGRGEAFF
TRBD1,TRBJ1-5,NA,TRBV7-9,TGTGCCAGCAGCCCCGACAGGGGGAATCAGCCCCAGCATTTT,CASSPDRGNQPQHF
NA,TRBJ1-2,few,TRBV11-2,TGTGCCAGCAGCCAGATTGACAGCCGCTATGGCTACACCTTC,CASSQIDSRYGYTF
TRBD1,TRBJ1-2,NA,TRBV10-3,TGTGCCATCAGACAGACAGGGGAGAGCGGCTACACCTTC,CAIRQTGESGYTF
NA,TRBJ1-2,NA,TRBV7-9,TGTGCCAGCAGCTTAGGCCCCCAGGGGAACTATGGCTACACCTTC,CASSLGPQGNYGYTF
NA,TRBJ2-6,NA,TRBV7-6,TGTGCCAGCAGCTTAGTAGCGCACCCTGGGGCCAACGTCCTGACTTTC,CASSLVAHPGANVLTF
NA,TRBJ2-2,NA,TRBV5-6,TGTGCCAGCAGCTCACAACTCACGACAGATCACACCAGGGAGCTGTTTTTT,CASSSQLTTDHTRELFF
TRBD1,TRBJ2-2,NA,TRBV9,TGTGCCAGCAGAGATCACCGGACAGGGGGTACCGGGGAGCTGTTTTTT,CASRDHRTGGTGELFF
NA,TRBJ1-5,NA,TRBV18,TGTGCCAGCTCACCTCAGGGGAGTAATCAGCCCCAGCATTTT,CASSPQGSNQPQHF
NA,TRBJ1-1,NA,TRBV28,TGTGCCAGCAGTTTGTTCAGGGCCACTGAAGCTTTCTTT,CASSLFRATEAFF
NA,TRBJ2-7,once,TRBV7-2,TGTGCCAGCAGCTCCCTTCTGTCAGGGGGGACCTCCTACGAGCAGTACTTC,CASSSLLSGGTSYEQYF
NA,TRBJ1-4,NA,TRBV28,TGTGCCAGCAGTAAGGGGGGGATGAGTGAAAAACTGTTTTTT,CASSKGGMSEKLFF
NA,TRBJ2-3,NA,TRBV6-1,TGTGCCAGCAGTGACCGTTCTACCTATTCTGCTACGCAGTATTTT,CASSDRSTYSATQYF
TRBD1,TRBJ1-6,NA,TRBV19,TGTGCCAGTAGTATACGCCCCGGACAGGGGGGGAATTCACCCCTCCACTTT,CASSIRPGQGGNSPLHF
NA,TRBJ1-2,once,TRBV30,TGTGCCTGTCAGACGAACTACTATGGCTACACCTTC,CACQTNYYGYTF
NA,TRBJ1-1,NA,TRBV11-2,TGTGCCAGCAGCTTTGGACTGTGGAACACTGAAGCTTTCTTT,CASSFGLWNTEAFF
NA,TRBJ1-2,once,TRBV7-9,TGTGCCAGCAGCTTCGGGGGGAATGGAGGCTACACCTTC,CASSFGGNGGYTF
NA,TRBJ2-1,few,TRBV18,TGTGCCAGCTCAGCGACGACAGGAGGATACAATGAGCAGTTCTTC,CASSATTGGYNEQFF
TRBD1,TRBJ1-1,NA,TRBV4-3,TGCGCCAGCAGCCAACAATCGACAGGGGACACTGAAGCTTTCTTT,CASSQQSTGDTEAFF
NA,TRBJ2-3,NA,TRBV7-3,TGTGCCATAGGGTTGGATACGCAGTATTTT,CAIGLDTQYF
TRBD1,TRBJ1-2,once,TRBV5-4,TGCGCCAGCAGCAACCTGGGACAGGGATACTACACCTTC,CASSNLGQGYYTF
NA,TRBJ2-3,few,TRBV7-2,TGTGCCAGCAGCTCAAACCCGGGGACCGGGGTCGATACGCAGTATTTT,CASSSNPGTGVDTQYF
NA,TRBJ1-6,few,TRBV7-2,TGTGCCAGCAGCCCGTTTCGGACAGTGAGTTCACCCCTCCACTTT,CASSPFRTVSSPLHF
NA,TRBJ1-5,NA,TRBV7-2,TGTGCCAGCAGCTTACGGTATAGCAATCAGCCCCAGCATTTT,CASSLRYSNQPQHF